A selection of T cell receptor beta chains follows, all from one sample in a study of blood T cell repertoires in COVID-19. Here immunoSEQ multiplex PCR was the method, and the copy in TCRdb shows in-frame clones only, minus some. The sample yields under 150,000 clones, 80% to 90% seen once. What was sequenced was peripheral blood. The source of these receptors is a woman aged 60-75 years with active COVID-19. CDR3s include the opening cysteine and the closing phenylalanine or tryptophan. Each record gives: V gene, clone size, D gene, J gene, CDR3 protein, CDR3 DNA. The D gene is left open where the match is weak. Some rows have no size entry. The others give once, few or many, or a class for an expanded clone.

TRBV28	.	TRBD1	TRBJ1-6	CASSFGGTGAFNSPLHF	TGTGCCAGCAGTTTCGGGGGGACAGGGGCCTTTAATTCACCCCTCCACTTT
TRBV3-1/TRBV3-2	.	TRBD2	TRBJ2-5	CASSQDSGSLGGTQYF	TGTGCCAGCAGCCAAGATAGCGGGAGTTTGGGTGGGACCCAGTACTTC
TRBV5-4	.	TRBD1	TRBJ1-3	CASSLGLQGVGNTIYF	TGTGCCAGCAGCTTGGGTCTACAGGGGGTGGGAAACACCATATATTTT
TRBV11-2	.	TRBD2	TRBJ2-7	CASSLGIAGGVSYEQYF	TGTGCCAGCAGCTTGGGGATAGCGGGAGGGGTCTCCTACGAGCAGTACTTC
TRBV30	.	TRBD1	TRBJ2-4	CAWSPPGTGGFQNIQYF	TGTGCCTGGAGCCCCCCGGGGACAGGGGGATTTCAAAACATTCAGTACTTC
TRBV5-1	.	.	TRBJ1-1	CASTRGGSRTEAFF	TGCGCCAGCACCCGGGGGGGATCGCGGACTGAAGCTTTCTTT
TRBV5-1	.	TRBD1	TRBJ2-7	CASSLGQGASYEQYF	TGCGCCAGCAGCCTCGGACAGGGGGCAAGCTACGAGCAGTACTTC
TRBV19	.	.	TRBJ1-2	CASSPGIANYGYTF	TGTGCCAGTAGTCCGGGAATAGCTAACTATGGCTACACCTTC
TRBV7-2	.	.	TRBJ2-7	CASSLAARGGQSSYEQYF	TGTGCCAGCAGCTTAGCAGCCCGGGGCGGACAGAGCTCCTACGAGCAGTACTTC
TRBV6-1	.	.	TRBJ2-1	CASSARNPLAPNGNEQFF	TGTGCCAGCAGTGCCCGCAACCCCCTAGCCCCCAACGGCAATGAGCAGTTCTTC
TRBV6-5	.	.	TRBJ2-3	CASSSPVVSTDTQYF	TGTGCCAGCAGTTCACCGGTGGTTAGCACAGATACGCAGTATTTT
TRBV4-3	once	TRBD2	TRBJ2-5	CASSQLLAGTETQYF	TGCGCCAGCAGCCAACTCTTAGCGGGTACAGAGACCCAGTACTTC
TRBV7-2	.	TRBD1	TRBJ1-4	CASSFPGGREKLFF	TGTGCCAGCAGCTTTCCAGGGGGACGAGAAAAACTGTTTTTT
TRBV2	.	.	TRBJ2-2	CATRLSITGELFF	TGTGCCACCAGACTATCCATCACCGGGGAGCTGTTTTTT
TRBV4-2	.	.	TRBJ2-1	CASSQIQGSYNEQFF	TGTGCCAGCAGCCAAATACAGGGCTCCTACAATGAGCAGTTCTTC
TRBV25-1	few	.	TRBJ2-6	CASSNTQGRDSGANVLTF	TGTGCCAGCAGCAACACACAGGGTAGGGACTCTGGGGCCAACGTCCTGACTTTC
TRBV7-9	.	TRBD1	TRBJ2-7	CASSSTGQGTYEQYF	TGTGCCAGCAGTTCTACGGGACAGGGGACCTACGAGCAGTACTTC
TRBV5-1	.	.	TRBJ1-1	CASSPGVVNTEAFF	TGCGCCAGCAGCCCCGGGGTGGTGAACACTGAAGCTTTCTTT
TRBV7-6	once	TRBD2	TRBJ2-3	CASSLPTSGISTDTQYF	TGTGCCAGCAGCTTACCGACTAGCGGGATTAGCACAGATACGCAGTATTTT
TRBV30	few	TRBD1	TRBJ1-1	CAWRGQWGTEAFF	TGTGCCTGGAGGGGACAGTGGGGCACTGAAGCTTTCTTT
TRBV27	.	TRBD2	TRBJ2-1	CASSQLRSGLAGTNEQFF	TGTGCCAGCAGTCAACTCCGTTCCGGACTAGCGGGGACAAATGAGCAGTTCTTC
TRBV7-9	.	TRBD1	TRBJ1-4	CASSSRNTGGVEKLFF	TGTGCCAGCAGCTCCAGAAACACAGGGGGCGTTGAAAAACTGTTTTTT
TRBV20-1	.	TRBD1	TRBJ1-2	CSASPRTGGGYTF	TGCAGTGCTAGTCCAAGGACAGGCGGCGGCTACACCTTC
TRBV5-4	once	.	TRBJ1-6	CASSLQGNGSPLHF	TGTGCCAGCAGCTTGCAGGGGAATGGTTCACCCCTCCACTTT
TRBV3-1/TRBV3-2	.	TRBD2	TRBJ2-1	CASSHLKRASGSYNEQFF	TGTGCCAGCAGCCACTTAAAACGTGCTAGCGGGAGCTACAATGAGCAGTTCTTC
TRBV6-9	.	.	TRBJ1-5	CASSYSSGRHGGQPQHF	TGTGCCAGCAGTTATTCCTCCGGCCGCCACGGGGGGCAGCCCCAGCATTTT
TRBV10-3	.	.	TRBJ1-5	CAISTGRVPSNQPQHF	TGTGCCATCAGTACAGGGAGGGTCCCCAGCAATCAGCCCCAGCATTTT
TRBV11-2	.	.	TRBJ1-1	CASSFQGLAFF	TGTGCCAGCAGCTTTCAGGGTCTGGCTTTCTTT
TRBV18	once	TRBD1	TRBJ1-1	CASSPGTGNTEAFF	TGTGCCAGCTCACCCGGGACAGGTAACACTGAAGCTTTCTTT
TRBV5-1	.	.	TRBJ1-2	CASSGGDSLGYTF	TGCGCCAGCTCGGGGGGAGACAGCTTGGGCTACACCTTC
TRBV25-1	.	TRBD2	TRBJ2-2	CASSEKITGGHTGELFF	TGTGCCAGCAGTGAAAAGATAACGGGAGGGCACACCGGGGAGCTGTTTTTT
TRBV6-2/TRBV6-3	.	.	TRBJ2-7	CASSYSSEPAGLYEQYF	TGTGCCAGCAGTTACTCGTCCGAACCGGCGGGACTGTACGAGCAGTACTTC
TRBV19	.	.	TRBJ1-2	CASSTRQAYYGYTF	TGTGCCAGTAGTACTCGACAGGCCTACTATGGCTACACCTTC
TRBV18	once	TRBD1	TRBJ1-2	CASSPLGQGGYGYTF	TGTGCCAGCTCACCATTGGGACAGGGAGGCTATGGCTACACCTTC
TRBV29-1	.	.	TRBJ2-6	CSVERLSGANVLTF	TGCAGCGTTGAGCGACTCTCTGGGGCCAACGTCCTGACTTTC
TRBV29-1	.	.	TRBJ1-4	CSVERVSGEKLFF	TGCAGCGTTGAGAGGGTGTCAGGAGAAAAACTGTTTTTT
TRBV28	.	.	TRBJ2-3	CASSLPFMGLRDTQYF	TGTGCCAGCAGTTTACCTTTTATGGGCCTTCGGGATACGCAGTATTTT
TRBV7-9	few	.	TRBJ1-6	CASSFSGQGGNSPLHF	TGTGCCAGCAGCTTCAGTGGCCAGGGAGGAAATTCACCCCTCCACTTT
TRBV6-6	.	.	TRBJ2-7	CASSQGGGMISYEQYF	TGTGCCAGCAGCCAAGGGGGAGGGATGATCTCCTACGAGCAGTACTTC
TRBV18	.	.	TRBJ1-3	CASSGPDSSGNTIYF	TGTGCCAGCTCAGGCCCTGACAGCTCTGGAAACACCATATATTTT